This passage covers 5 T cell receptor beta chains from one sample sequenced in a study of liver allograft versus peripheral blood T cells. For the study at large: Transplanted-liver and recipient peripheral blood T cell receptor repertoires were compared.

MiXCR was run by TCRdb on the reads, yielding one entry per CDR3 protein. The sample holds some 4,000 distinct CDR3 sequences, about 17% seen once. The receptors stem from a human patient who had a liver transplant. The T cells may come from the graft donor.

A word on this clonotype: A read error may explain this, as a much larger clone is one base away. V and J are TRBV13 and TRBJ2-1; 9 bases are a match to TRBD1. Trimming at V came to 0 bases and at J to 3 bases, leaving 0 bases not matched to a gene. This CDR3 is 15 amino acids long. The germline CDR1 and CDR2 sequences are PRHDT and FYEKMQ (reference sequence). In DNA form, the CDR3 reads TGTGCCAGCAGCTTAGGGGGACAGGGCTACAATGAGCAGTTCTTC. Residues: CASSLGGQGYNEQFF.

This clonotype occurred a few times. The CDR3 here is CASGSPRDRGNLYEQYF. CDR3 bases: TGTGCTAGTGGTTCCCCCAGGGACAGGGGGAATTTATACGAGCAGTACTTC. V is TRBV12-5 and J is TRBJ2-7, with 11 bases that match TRBD1. The V gene end was trimmed by 4 bases and the J gene end by 4 bases; junction bases not matched to a gene: 12. Germline CDR1 and CDR2: LGHNT and FRNRAP. This CDR3 has 17 residues.

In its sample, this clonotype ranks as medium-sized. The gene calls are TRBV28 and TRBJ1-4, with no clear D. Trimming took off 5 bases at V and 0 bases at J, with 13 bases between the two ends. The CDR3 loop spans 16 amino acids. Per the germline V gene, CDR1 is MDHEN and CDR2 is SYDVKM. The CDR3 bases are TGTGCCAGCAGTGCCACCCGCAGCACAACTAATGAAAAACTGTTTTTT. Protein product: CASSATRSTTNEKLFF.

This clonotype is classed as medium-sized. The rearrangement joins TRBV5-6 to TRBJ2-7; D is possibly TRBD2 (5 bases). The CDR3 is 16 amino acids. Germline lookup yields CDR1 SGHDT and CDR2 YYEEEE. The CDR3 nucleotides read TGTGACACCCTCTTGGGAATAGGACTTAACACGGGGGAGCAGTACTTC. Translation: CDTLLGIGLNTGEQYF.

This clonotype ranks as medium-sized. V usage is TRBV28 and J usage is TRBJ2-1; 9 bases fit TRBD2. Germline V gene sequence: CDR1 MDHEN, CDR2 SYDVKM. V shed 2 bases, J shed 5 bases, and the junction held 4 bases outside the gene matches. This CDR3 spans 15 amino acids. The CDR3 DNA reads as TGTGCCAGCAGTTTACTAGCGGGACTAGACAATGAGCAGTTCTTC. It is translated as CASSLLAGLDNEQFF.